What follows are 15 T cell receptor beta chains derived from one specimen sequenced in a study of blood T cell repertoires in COVID-19. The protocol was immunoSEQ multiplex PCR, while the TCRdb copy is restricted to in-frame clones and leaves out a portion. The repertoire holds 350,000 to 400,000 clones, with approximately 91% as singletons. The sequencing input was PBMCs or T cells enriched from blood (not recorded which). The origin of the receptors is a woman between 35 and 50 years old who had been exposed to COVID-19.

The chain is built from TRBV23-1 and TRBJ1-2; no clear D. TRBV23-1 is designated an ORF whose function remains uncertain. CDR3 length: 17 residues. The V end lost 8 bases, the J end lost 0 bases, and 22 bases lay between the germline ends. CDR3 sequence reads: CASSVTSLRLPNYGYTF. The CDR3 DNA is TGCGCCAGCTCAGTCACCAGTCTGCGGCTTCCTAACTATGGCTACACCTTC.

This clone was observed a single time. This sequence joins TRBV21-1 and TRBJ2-1; the table's D call of TRBD2 was not tested on the DNA. TRBV21-1 is given as a pseudogene. The CDR3 contains 15 residues. The CDR3, as DNA: TGTGCCAGCAGCAAGGGTAGCGGGAGGTTTGATGAGCAGTTCTTC. This gives the protein CASSKGSGRFDEQFF.

This chain links TRBV6-5 with TRBJ1-2; 10 bases line up with TRBD1. Germline loops: CDR1 MNHEY, CDR2 SVGAGI. The CDR3 covers 14 residues. The J segment lost 4 bases and the V segment lost 7 bases, leaving 6 bases of the junction unmatched. This CDR3 reads CASTTGGPGYGYTF. CDR3 bases: TGTGCCAGCACGACAGGGGGCCCGGGCTATGGCTACACCTTC.

The chain is built from TRBV5-6 and TRBJ2-2; D gene ambiguous. The CDR3 runs to 15 residues. V was shortened by 4 bases and J by 3 bases, with 13 bases between the two germline ends. The germline CDR1 and CDR2 sequences are SGHDT and YYEEEE. CDR3 sequence (DNA): TGTGCCAGCAGCCCCCTGAGCAGCGACACCGGGGAGCTGTTTTTT. Encoded protein: CASSPLSSDTGELFF.

About this clone: Other DNA sequences in this specimen translate into the identical CDR3. The V gene is TRBV15, the J gene TRBJ1-5; the D gene is possibly TRBD1 (5 bases). Per the germline V gene, CDR1 is LNHNV and CDR2 is YYDKDF (reference sequence). The CDR3 is made up of 15 amino acids. V dropped 0 bases and J dropped 4 bases, with 10 bases sitting between them. The CDR3 coding sequence is TGTGCCACCAGCAGAGAGCAGGGTGGGAATCAGCCCCAGCATTTT. This encodes CATSREQGGNQPQHF. The full variable domain, its missing parts supplied by reference TRBV15 and TRBJ1-5, is DAMVIQNPRYQVTQFGKPVTLSCSQTLNHNVMYWYQQKSSQAPKLLFHYYDKDFNNEADTPDNFQSRRPNTSFCFLDIRSPGLGDTAMYLCATSREQGGNQPQHFGDGTRLSIL.

The J gene is TRBJ2-7, the V gene TRBV5-5, with 10 bases matching TRBD1. V lost 6 bases to trimming and J lost 3 bases; unmatched junction nucleotides: 9. The CDR3 is 15 amino acids. Germline CDR1 SGHKS, CDR2 YYEKEE (reference sequence). The CDR3 DNA reads as TGTGCCAGCACCTTTGGGGGGACAGGGGACTACGAGCAGTACTTC. This encodes CASTFGGTGDYEQYF.

The rearrangement joins TRBV11-3 to TRBJ1-2; D unresolved. CDR3 length: 13 residues. The V gene lost 6 bases and the J gene lost 1 base, with 9 bases spanning the gap. Germline loops: CDR1 SGHNT, CDR2 YENEEA. The CDR3 is CASSRGVNYGYTF. The CDR3 coding sequence is TGTGCCAGCAGTCGCGGGGTTAACTATGGCTACACCTTC.

V gene TRBV7-8 combines with J gene TRBJ1-1, with 8 positions matching TRBD1. This CDR3 is built from 14 residues. V dropped 4 bases and J dropped 4; count of bases not matched to a gene: 5. The V gene's germline CDR1 is SGHVS and CDR2 FQNEAQ. CDR3 coding DNA: TGTGCCAGCAGCTCAGGGGGCTTGGGCACTGAAGCTTTCTTT. It encodes CASSSGGLGTEAFF.

For the CDR3, the DNA is TGTGCCAGCAGCTTAAGGGCGGGAAACGAGCAGTACTTC. Its protein product is CASSLRAGNEQYF. J is TRBJ2-7 and V is TRBV7-2; possible D gene TRBD2, 6 bases. The CDR3 totals 13 residues. With 2 bases removed from V and 5 bases from J, the gap between germline ends came to 10 bases. CDR1 SGHTA and CDR2 FQGNSA come from the germline V gene.

The rearrangement links TRBV19 to TRBJ1-1; D might be TRBD1 (5 bases). CDR3 length: 13 residues. Germline lookup yields CDR1 LNHDA and CDR2 SQIVND (reference sequence). V was cut by 6 bases and J by 5 bases, with 13 bases left in between. CDR3 loop: CASSPAGGTEAFF. For the CDR3, the DNA is TGTGCCAGTAGCCCCGCGGGGGGGACTGAAGCTTTCTTT.

The V gene is TRBV11-3, the J gene TRBJ1-1; no reliable D call. V lost 1 base and J 4 bases, leaving 13 bases between the germline ends. This CDR3 has 15 residues. Germline CDR1 SGHNT, CDR2 YENEEA. The CDR3 spells CASSLVFPTSTEAFF. CDR3 nucleotides: TGTGCCAGCAGCTTAGTTTTTCCCACTAGCACTGAAGCTTTCTTT.

The chain combines TRBV15 with TRBJ1-2; D gene uncertain. The CDR3 consists of 14 residues. V was shortened by 0 bases and J by 4 bases, with 9 bases between the two germline ends. Germline assignment: CDR1 LNHNV and CDR2 YYDKDF (reference sequence). CDR3 region: CATSRDTGSYGYTF. CDR3 nucleotides: TGTGCCACCAGCAGAGATACCGGGTCCTATGGCTACACCTTC.

The chain couples TRBV25-1 to TRBJ1-2, with TRBD1 as a possible D gene (6 bases). The V gene's germline CDR1 is MGHDK and CDR2 SYGVNS. Deletions cut 7 bases from V and 7 bases from J, with 13 bases between. CDR3 length: 12 amino acids. CDR3 bases: TGTGCCAGCACAGGTGGGGGCGGTGGCTACACCTTC. As protein: CASTGGGGGYTF.

The CDR3 DNA reads as TGTGCCAGTGCGGGACTCCCACCTGAGCAGTTCTTC. Translation: CASAGLPPEQFF. The chain links TRBV2 to TRBJ2-1; tentative D call: TRBD2 (6 bases). From germline, CDR1 is SNHLY and CDR2 FYNNEI. V lost 9 bases and J 9 bases, leaving 15 bases between the germline ends. This CDR3 has 12 amino acids.

The chain uses TRBV12-5 and TRBJ1-5, with D maybe TRBD1 (5 bases). With 1 base removed from V and 4 bases from J, the gap between germline ends came to 8 bases. The CDR3 is 14 amino acids. CDR1 and CDR2 (germline): LGHNT, FRNRAP. CDR3 amino acids: CASGLGQHNQPQHF. CDR3 coding DNA: TGTGCTAGTGGTTTGGGACAGCATAATCAGCCCCAGCATTTT.